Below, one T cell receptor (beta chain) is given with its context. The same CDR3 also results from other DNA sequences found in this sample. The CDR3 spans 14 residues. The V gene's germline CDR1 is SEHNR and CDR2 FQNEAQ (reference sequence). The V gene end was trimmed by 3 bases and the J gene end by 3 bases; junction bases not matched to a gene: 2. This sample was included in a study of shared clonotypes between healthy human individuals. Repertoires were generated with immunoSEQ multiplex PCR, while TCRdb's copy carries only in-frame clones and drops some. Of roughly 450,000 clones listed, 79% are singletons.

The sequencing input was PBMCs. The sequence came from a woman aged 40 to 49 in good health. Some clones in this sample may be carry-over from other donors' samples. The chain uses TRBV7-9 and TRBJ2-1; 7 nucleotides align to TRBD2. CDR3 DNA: TGTGCCAGCAGCTTGGGGGGGAACTACAATGAGCAGTTCTTC. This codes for CASSLGGNYNEQFF. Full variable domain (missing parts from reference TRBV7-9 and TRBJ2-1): DTGVSQNPRHKITKRGQNVTFRCDPISEHNRLYWYRQTLGQGPEFLTYFQNEAQLEKSRLLSDRFSAERPKGSFSTLEIQRTEQGDSAMYLCASSLGGNYNEQFFGPGTRLTVL.